Below are 8 T cell receptor beta chains sequenced from a single sample in a study of CD8 T cells in ankylosing spondylitis. Their antigens remain unidentified. Findings and caveats of the study: Blood of patients with ankylosing spondylitis appeared to be characterized by a TCR beta motif of eight highly homologous variants.

A single record per CDR3 protein comes from TCRdb applying MiXCR to the 5' RACE reads. Of 800,000 to 900,000 distinct CDR3 sequences listed, approximately 12% are singletons. Sequencing used blood, either unsorted or a sorted T cell fraction (not recorded which). The receptors shown here come from a male donor with ankylosing spondylitis.

This clonotype appeared many times. The chain is built from TRBV15 and TRBJ1-2, with D hard to call. In germline, CDR1 is LNHNV, CDR2 YYDKDF (reference sequence). CDR3 length: 13 amino acids. The germline V and J ends were trimmed by 0 bases and 4 bases, with 6 bases remaining between them. The CDR3 DNA sequence: TGTGCCACCAGCAGAGATCACAGCTATGGCTACACCTTC. It translates to CATSRDHSYGYTF.

This clonotype was recorded many times. The chain recombines TRBV27 with TRBJ1-6; D unclear. Trimming left V 6 bases short and J 0 bases short, with 3 bases between. The CDR3 is made up of 13 amino acids. Germline CDR1 reads MNHEY; CDR2 reads SMNVEV (reference sequence). The CDR3 sequence is CASRVSYNSPLHF. The DNA for the CDR3 is TGTGCCAGCAGGGTCTCCTATAATTCACCCCTCCACTTT.

This clonotype was counted between two and nine times. The V call is TRBV12-3 or TRBV12-4, the J call TRBJ2-5, with D maybe TRBD1 (5 bases). This CDR3 comprises 15 residues. The germline V and J ends were trimmed by 5 bases and 1 base, with 14 bases remaining between them. The CDR3 protein is CASSHSGAVQETQYF. The CDR3, as DNA: TGTGCCAGCAGTCATTCTGGGGCAGTCCAAGAGACCCAGTACTTC.

This clonotype was counted between two and nine times. This chain links TRBV5-1 with TRBJ1-4; no definite D call. Deletions cut 4 bases from V and 3 bases from J, with 13 bases between. The CDR3 has 15 residues. CDR1 and CDR2 from the germline V gene are SGHRS and YFSETQ. The CDR3 DNA sequence: TGCGCCAGCAGCACCTTCGGAGCTTCTAATGAAAAACTGTTTTTT. Translating gives CASSTFGASNEKLFF.

This chain connects TRBV29-1 to TRBJ1-5, with 9 positions matching TRBD1. This CDR3 region has 13 residues. The V segment lost 6 bases and the J segment 3 bases; nucleotides outside the gene matches: 3. The V gene's germline CDR1 is SQVTM and CDR2 ANQGSEA. CDR3 sequence: CSVGQGPNQPQHF. Written as DNA, the CDR3 is TGCAGCGTAGGACAGGGGCCCAATCAGCCCCAGCATTTT. The whole variable domain, remainder taken from reference TRBV29-1 and TRBJ1-5, is SAVISQKPSRDICQRGTSLTIQCQVDSQVTMMFWYRQQPGQSLTLIATANQGSEATYESGFVIDKFPISRPNLTFSTLTVSNMSPEDSSIYLCSVGQGPNQPQHFGDGTRLSIL.

The J gene is TRBJ2-4, the V gene TRBV6-1; no clear D. The germline V and J ends were trimmed by 8 bases and 11 bases, with 10 bases remaining between them. The CDR3 is 10 amino acids. CDR1 MNHNS and CDR2 SASEGT come from the germline V gene. The CDR3 DNA follows: TGTGCCAGCTCCCTGGTTGTTCAGTACTTC. Its translation is CASSLVVQYF.

The rearrangement links TRBV6-5 to TRBJ1-1; no definite D call. The V end was cut by 2 bases, the J end by 0 bases, with 13 bases between. This CDR3 has 16 residues. CDR1 is MNHEY and CDR2 is SVGAGI in the germline V gene. The CDR3 region has the DNA TGTGCCAGCAGTTACGCCCAGTCCGGGATGAACACTGAAGCTTTCTTT. This encodes CASSYAQSGMNTEAFF.

This clonotype has only a few counts. The rearrangement uses TRBV20-1 and TRBJ1-1, with 10 bases that match TRBD1. J gave up 6 bases and V 5 bases, and 6 bases lay outside the gene matches. The CDR3 totals 13 residues. Germline CDR1 and CDR2: DFQATT and SNEGSKA (reference sequence). CDR3 in DNA: TGCAGTGCTGGGCGGGACAGGGGAGCTGAAGCTTTCTTT. Translated: CSAGRDRGAEAFF.